The entry below gives a single TCR beta chain sequence along with its context. Clones were sequenced by immunoSEQ multiplex PCR, and TCRdb holds only the in-frame ones, with some missing. The sample yields hundreds of thousands of clones, 70% to 90% seen once. The ends were cut back, 2 bases at V and 5 bases at J, with 13 bases in the middle. CDR3 length: 15 amino acids. Germline CDR1 SGHVS, CDR2 FQNEAQ. This record comes from a study of blood T cell repertoires in COVID-19. For the study at large: Acute-phase and convalescent COVID-19 samples originated in the United States, Italy and Spain.

Allocation to cohorts depended on clinical history reported by the participants. Sequencing was done on a sample of PBMCs or T cells enriched from blood (not recorded which). The chain is built from TRBV7-8 and TRBJ2-1, with D perhaps TRBD1 (6 bases). The TCR was taken from a man aged 30-40 years who had recovered from COVID-19. The CDR3 loop reads CASSLLRGTDNEQFF. CDR3 DNA sequence: TGTGCCAGCAGCTTATTAAGGGGGACCGACAATGAGCAGTTCTTC.